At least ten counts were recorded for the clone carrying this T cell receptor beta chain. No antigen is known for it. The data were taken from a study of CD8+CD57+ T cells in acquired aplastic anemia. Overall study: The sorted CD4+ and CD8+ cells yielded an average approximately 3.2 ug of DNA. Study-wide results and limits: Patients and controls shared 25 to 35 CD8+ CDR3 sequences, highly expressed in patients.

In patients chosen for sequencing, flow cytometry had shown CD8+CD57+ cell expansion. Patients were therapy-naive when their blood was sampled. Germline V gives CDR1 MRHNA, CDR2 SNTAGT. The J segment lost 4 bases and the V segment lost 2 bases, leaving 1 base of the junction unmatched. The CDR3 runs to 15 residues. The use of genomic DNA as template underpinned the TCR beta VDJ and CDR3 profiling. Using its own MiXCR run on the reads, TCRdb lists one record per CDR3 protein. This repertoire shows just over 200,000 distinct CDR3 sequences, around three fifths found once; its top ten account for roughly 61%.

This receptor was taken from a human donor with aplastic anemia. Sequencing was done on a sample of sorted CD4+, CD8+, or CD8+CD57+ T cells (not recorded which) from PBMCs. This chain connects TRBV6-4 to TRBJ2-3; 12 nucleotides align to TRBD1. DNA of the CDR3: TGTGCCAGCAGTGACGGGACAGGGGGCGCAGATACGCAGTATTTT. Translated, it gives CASSDGTGGADTQYF.